What follows are 21 T cell receptor beta chains derived from one specimen sequenced in a study of blood T cells in healthy people across ages. The authors ran a second PCR of roughly 6 to 12 cycles using a sample-barcoded 5' primer and a J-beta primer mix. TCRdb processed the 5' RACE reads anew with MiXCR; each CDR3 protein has one entry. The sample shows some 930,000 distinct CDR3 sequences, almost 30% of them seen only once. The sample also formed part of further work on T cells of mothers and their children.

The sequencing input was blood. The receptors were gathered from a middle-aged woman in good health.

This clonotype was seen only a few times. The V call is TRBV19, the J call TRBJ2-3; 8 bases are a match to TRBD2. V trimming: 6 bases; J trimming: 2 bases; junction bases outside the gene matches: 10. This CDR3 contains 16 residues. Germline V lookup: CDR1 LNHDA, CDR2 SQIVND (reference sequence). The CDR3 sequence is CASRSRAGATTDTQYF. CDR3 in DNA: TGTGCCAGTAGATCAAGAGCGGGGGCCACCACAGATACGCAGTATTTT. Supplemented by reference TRBV19 and TRBJ2-3, the full variable domain reads DGGITQSPKYLFRKEGQNVTLSCEQNLNHDAMYWYRQDPGQGLRLIYYSQIVNDFQKGDIAEGYSVSREKKESFPLTVTSAQKNPTAFYLCASRSRAGATTDTQYFGPGTRLTVL.

This clonotype was counted between two and nine times. This chain links TRBV29-1 with TRBJ2-2; a possible D gene is TRBD2 (6 bases). The CDR3 consists of 11 residues. CDR1 and CDR2 (germline): SQVTM, ANQGSEA. V lost 7 bases, J lost 5 bases, and 8 bases lay in between. CDR3 region: CSAAGTGELFF. For the CDR3, the DNA is TGCAGCGCCGCGGGGACCGGGGAGCTGTTTTTT.

This clonotype has a count of ten or more. The V gene is TRBV20-1, the J gene TRBJ2-1; tentative D call: TRBD2 (6 bases). Trimming removed 1 base at V and 1 base at J, with 11 bases between. Germline CDR1 DFQATT, CDR2 SNEGSKA (reference sequence). The CDR3 extends over 15 amino acids. CDR3 DNA sequence: TGCAGTGCTAGAGGTTGGGACTGGTCCTACAATGAGCAGTTCTTC. Translation: CSARGWDWSYNEQFF.

This clonotype was seen a handful of times. The chain joins TRBV5-6 to TRBJ2-5; D is possibly TRBD2 (6 bases). The ends were cut back, 1 base at V and 4 bases at J, with 14 bases in the middle. CDR1 is SGHDT, CDR2 YYEEEE, per germline. This CDR3 comprises 15 residues. The CDR3 coding sequence is TGTGCCAGCAGCTTGTCAGGCGGGAACGGAGAGACCCAGTACTTC. Translation gives CASSLSGGNGETQYF.

The CDR3 reads CAWSRTSVGEQFF. The CDR3 DNA reads as TGTGCCTGGAGCAGGACTAGCGTTGGTGAGCAGTTCTTC. This sequence joins TRBV30 and TRBJ2-1, with 9 positions matching TRBD2. The V gene's germline CDR1 is GTSNPN and CDR2 SVGIG (reference sequence). The CDR3 spans 13 residues. Trimming took 3 bases from V and 9 from J; bases not matched to a gene: 6.

Points on this clonotype: A much more abundant neighbour one base away suggests this may be a read error. The chain employs TRBV7-2 and TRBJ1-2, with TRBD1 as a possible D gene (6 bases). This CDR3 is 13 amino acids long. Germline V lookup: CDR1 SGHTA, CDR2 FQGNSA. The CDR3 DNA reads TGTGCCAGCAGCTTTGGGGGCATCTATGGCCACACCTTC. This encodes CASSFGGIYGHTF.

This clonotype has more than one count but fewer than ten. The V call is TRBV19, the J call TRBJ1-6; no definite D call. The ends were cut back, 3 bases at V and 9 bases at J, with 18 bases in the middle. CDR3 size: 16 residues. Germline V gene sequence: CDR1 LNHDA, CDR2 SQIVND (reference sequence). The CDR3 is CASSILSHLDGSPLHF. CDR3 sequence (DNA): TGTGCCAGTAGTATTCTATCGCATCTGGACGGTTCACCCCTCCACTTT. The full variable domain, with the rest looked up from reference TRBV19 and TRBJ1-6, is DGGITQSPKYLFRKEGQNVTLSCEQNLNHDAMYWYRQDPGQGLRLIYYSQIVNDFQKGDIAEGYSVSREKKESFPLTVTSAQKNPTAFYLCASSILSHLDGSPLHFGNGTRLTVT.

This clonotype was observed at least ten times. This chain links TRBV20-1 with TRBJ1-2, with 12 bases lining up with TRBD1. The J segment lost 7 bases and the V segment lost 5 bases, leaving 8 bases of the junction unmatched. Germline V lookup: CDR1 DFQATT, CDR2 SNEGSKA (reference sequence). The CDR3 has 14 residues. The CDR3 here is CSADQGTGGRGYTF. DNA for the CDR3: TGCAGTGCTGACCAAGGGACAGGGGGCCGTGGCTACACCTTC.

The table lists this clonotype with many counts. The CDR3: CASSQDRGVSGANVLTF. The DNA for the CDR3 is TGTGCCAGCAGCCAAGATCGGGGGGTCTCTGGGGCCAACGTCCTGACTTTC. The J gene is TRBJ2-6, the V gene TRBV3-1, with 7 bases that match TRBD2. The CDR3 is 17 amino acids. CDR1 LGHDT and CDR2 YNNKEL come from the germline V gene (reference sequence). The J segment lost 0 bases and the V segment lost 0 bases, leaving 2 bases of the junction unmatched.

To note about this clonotype: One end of the junction is discordant with germline, which a read error may explain. The CDR3 loop reads CAGSSSGGNYEQYF. The CDR3 DNA sequence: TGTGCCGGCAGCTCCTCCGGAGGGAACTACGAGCAGTACTTC. The chain uses TRBV7-2 and TRBJ2-7; possible D gene TRBD2, 6 bases. The CDR3 loop spans 14 amino acids. CDR1 and CDR2 (germline): SGHTA, FQGNSA.

The chain carries TRBV7-9 and TRBJ2-5; 7 bases map to TRBD2. This CDR3 spans 16 amino acids. Germline V gives CDR1 SEHNR, CDR2 FQNEAQ (reference sequence). V lost 5 bases and J lost 3; bases outside the gene matches: 12. This chain's CDR3 is CASSPRWLAAKETQYF. For the CDR3, the DNA is TGTGCCAGCAGCCCCCGGTGGCTAGCGGCGAAAGAGACCCAGTACTTC.

This clonotype was seen a handful of times. This chain uses TRBV12-3 or TRBV12-4 with TRBJ2-5, with D perhaps matching TRBD1 (7 bases). The CDR3 runs to 15 residues. V was clipped by 3 bases and J by 4 bases, with 15 bases between them. In DNA, the CDR3 is TGTGCCAGCAGTTTCATGCAGGGGGGCCGAGAGACCCAGTACTTC. Translating gives CASSFMQGGRETQYF.

This clonotype showed up just a few times. This chain uses TRBV28 with TRBJ1-2; D is unresolved. Germline values: CDR1 MDHEN, CDR2 SYDVKM. The V end was cut by 5 bases, the J end by 6 bases, with 10 bases between. The CDR3 spans 12 residues. CDR3 region: CASSAESDGYTF. The CDR3 nucleotides are TGTGCCAGCAGTGCTGAATCAGATGGCTACACCTTC.

This clonotype was seen a few times. The chain couples TRBV4-1 to TRBJ1-4; the D is unclear. Germline CDR1 is MGHRA and CDR2 is YSYEKL. Trimming removed 0 bases from V and 8 bases from J, with 16 bases in between. The CDR3 contains 16 residues. The CDR3 is CASSQDRPGLSEKLFF. CDR3 sequence (DNA): TGCGCCAGCAGCCAAGATCGCCCGGGGTTAAGCGAAAAACTGTTTTTT.

Concerning this clonotype: A much more abundant neighbour one base away suggests this may be a read error. This rearrangement joins TRBV5-6 to TRBJ2-1; 9 bases agree with TRBD2. Losses at the gene ends were 4 bases for V and 7 bases for J; bases not matched to a gene: 15. Germline V gives CDR1 SGHDT, CDR2 YYEEEE. The CDR3 spans 17 residues. CDR3 residues: CASSELLLAGSWNEQFF. The DNA for the CDR3 is TGTGCCAGCAGCGAACTCCTACTAGCGGGCTCGTGGAATGAGCAGTTCTTC.

This clonotype was seen a handful of times. The chain joins TRBV7-2 to TRBJ2-6; D is unclear. Germline CDR1 and CDR2: SGHTA and FQGNSA. V was trimmed by 5 bases and J by 0 bases, leaving 17 bases between them. There are 18 residues in the CDR3. CDR3 protein: CASSPNLGPTSGANVLTF. The CDR3 DNA reads as TGTGCCAGCAGCCCCAATCTGGGCCCAACCTCTGGGGCCAACGTCCTGACTTTC.

The sample holds many counts of this clonotype. This chain links TRBV27 with TRBJ2-3; 9 bases agree with TRBD1. CDR1 is MNHEY, CDR2 SMNVEV, per germline (reference sequence). The CDR3 consists of 15 residues. J was trimmed by 1 base and V by 8 bases; bases with no gene match: 7. CDR3 sequence: CASRNRDRGTDTQYF. Written as DNA, the CDR3 is TGTGCCAGCCGTAACCGGGACAGGGGCACAGATACGCAGTATTTT.

Concerning this clonotype itself: A read error may account for a junction end that differs from germline. This sequence joins TRBV7-9 and TRBJ2-2, with D possibly matching TRBD1 (6 bases). The germline gives CDR1 SEHNR, CDR2 FQNEAQ (reference sequence). This CDR3 region has 15 residues. CDR3 DNA: TGTGCCGGCAGCCCCATGGGGGCTTACACCGGGGAGCTGTTTTTT. It codes for CAGSPMGAYTGELFF.

This clonotype was found a few times. V usage is TRBV29-1 and J usage is TRBJ1-2, with D perhaps TRBD1 (5 bases). Deletions cut 0 bases from V and 4 bases from J, with 15 bases between. The germline V gene has CDR1 SQVTM and CDR2 ANQGSEA. The CDR3 is 15 amino acids. CDR3 sequence (DNA): TGCAGCGTTGAAGATATTACGGGGGTGGTCTATGGCTACACCTTC. It specifies CSVEDITGVVYGYTF.

This chain connects TRBV11-2 to TRBJ1-6, with TRBD1 matching 7 bases. Germline loops: CDR1 SGHAT, CDR2 FQNNGV. V shed 7 bases, J shed 13 bases, and the junction held 13 bases outside the gene matches. The CDR3 contains 14 residues. CDR3 sequence (DNA): TGTGCCAGCACACCCTCGACAGGGAGTGAGCCCCTCCACTTT. Translated: CASTPSTGSEPLHF.

The gene calls are TRBV7-2 and TRBJ1-2; D perhaps matches TRBD1 (6 bases). Trimming removed 0 bases from V and 8 bases from J, with 13 bases in between. Germline CDR1 SGHTA, CDR2 FQGNSA. The CDR3 contains 14 residues. Here the CDR3 reads CASSLARGREGYTF. In DNA form, the CDR3 reads TGTGCCAGCAGCTTAGCTCGGGGGCGCGAAGGCTACACCTTC. The full variable domain, its missing parts supplied by reference TRBV7-2 and TRBJ1-2, is GAGVSQSPSNKVTEKGKDVELRCDPISGHTALYWYRQSLGQGLEFLIYFQGNSAPDKSGLPSDRFSAERTGGSVSTLTIQRTQQEDSAVYLCASSLARGREGYTFGSGTRLTVV.